Shown below are 6 T cell receptor beta chains from a single sample sequenced in a study of neurological immune-mediated disorders. TCRdb reanalysed the 5' RACE reads using MiXCR and keeps one entry per CDR3 protein. The sample consists of roughly 100,000 distinct CDR3 sequences, around 3.5% of them appearing once. Sequences were obtained from PBMCs. The origin of the receptors is a woman between 45 and 65 years old with multiple sclerosis.

This clonotype occurred a few times. Sequence at one end of the junction differs from germline and may be a read error. The rearrangement uses TRBV28 and TRBJ1-5, with 8 nucleotides matching TRBD1. This CDR3 is built from 14 residues. Germline V CDR1 and CDR2: MDHEN, SYDVKM. The CDR3 nucleotides are TGTGCCAGCAGTACCGACAGGGGCAATCAGCACCAGCATTTT. Translation: CASSTDRGNQHQHF.

This clonotype occurred many times. CDR3 protein: CSAGDAGNQPQHF. The DNA for the CDR3 is TGCAGTGCTGGCGATGCGGGCAATCAGCCCCAGCATTTT. This rearrangement joins TRBV20-1 to TRBJ1-5; D is unclear. V gave up 5 bases and J gave up 2 bases, with 10 bases separating them. This CDR3 is built from 13 residues. The germline gives CDR1 DFQATT, CDR2 SNEGSKA (reference sequence).

There are many counts of this clonotype. The CDR3 spells CSGTGGVRTEAFF. The CDR3 DNA reads as TGCAGTGGTACAGGGGGCGTAAGGACTGAAGCTTTCTTT. V gene TRBV20-1 combines with J gene TRBJ1-1; 9 bases match TRBD1. Germline loops: CDR1 DFQATT, CDR2 SNEGSKA (reference sequence). The junction had 8 bases not matched to a gene; V was cut back by 7 bases and J by 5 bases. The CDR3 sequence is 13 residues long.

As for this clonotype: One junction end does not reproduce the germline sequence, and a read error may be involved. V gene TRBV12-3 or TRBV12-4 combines with J gene TRBJ1-6, with 10 bases matching TRBD1. There are 14 residues in the CDR3. As DNA, the CDR3 is TGTGTCAGCAGTCGGGACAGGGGCCTGGCGGCCCTCAACTTT. Encoded protein: CVSSRDRGLAALNF.

This clonotype was detected many times. This rearrangement joins TRBV5-6 to TRBJ1-5; TRBD1 agrees at 9 bases. The CDR3 loop spans 17 amino acids. The germline CDR1 and CDR2 sequences are SGHDT and YYEEEE. Losses at the gene ends were 1 base for V and 6 bases for J; bases not matched to a gene: 11. The CDR3 here is CASSLTGGADLSQPQHF. CDR3 DNA: TGTGCCAGCAGCTTGACAGGGGGCGCAGACCTTAGTCAGCCCCAGCATTTT.

This clonotype has at least ten counts. As DNA, the CDR3 is TGTGCCACCGATGATACCCTCGGACAGTCCGCCTACAATGAGCAGTTCTTC. Translating it yields CATDDTLGQSAYNEQFF. J is TRBJ2-1 and V is TRBV15; tentatively, D is TRBD1 (6 bases). The CDR3 loop spans 17 amino acids. With 8 bases removed from V and 2 bases from J, the gap between germline ends came to 22 bases. CDR1 and CDR2 from the germline V gene are LNHNV and YYDKDF (reference sequence).